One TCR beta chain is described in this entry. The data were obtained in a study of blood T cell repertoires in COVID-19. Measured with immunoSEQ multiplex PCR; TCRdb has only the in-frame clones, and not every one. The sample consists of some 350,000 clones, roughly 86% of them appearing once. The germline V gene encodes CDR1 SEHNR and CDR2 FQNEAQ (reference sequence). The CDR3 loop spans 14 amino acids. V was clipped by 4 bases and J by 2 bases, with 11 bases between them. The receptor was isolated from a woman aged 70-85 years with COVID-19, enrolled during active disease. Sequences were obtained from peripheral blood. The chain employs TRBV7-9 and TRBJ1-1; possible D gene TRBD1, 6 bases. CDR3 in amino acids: CASSSTGTNTEAFF. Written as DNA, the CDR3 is TGTGCCAGCAGCTCCACAGGGACCAACACTGAAGCTTTCTTT.